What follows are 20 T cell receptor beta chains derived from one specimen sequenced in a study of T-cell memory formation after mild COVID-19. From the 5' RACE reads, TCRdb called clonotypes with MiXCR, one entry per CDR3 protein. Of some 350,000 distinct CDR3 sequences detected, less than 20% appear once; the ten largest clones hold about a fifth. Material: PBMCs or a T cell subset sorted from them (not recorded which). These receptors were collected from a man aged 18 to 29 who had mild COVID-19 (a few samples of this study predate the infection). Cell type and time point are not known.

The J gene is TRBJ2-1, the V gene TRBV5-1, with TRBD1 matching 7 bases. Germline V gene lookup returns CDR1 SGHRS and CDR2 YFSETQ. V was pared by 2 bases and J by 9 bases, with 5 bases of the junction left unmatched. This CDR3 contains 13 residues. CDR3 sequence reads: CASSLQGTGEQFF. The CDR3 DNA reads TGCGCCAGCAGCTTACAGGGGACCGGTGAGCAGTTCTTC. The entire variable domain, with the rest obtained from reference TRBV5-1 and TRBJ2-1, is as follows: KAGVTQTPRYLIKTRGQQVTLSCSPISGHRSVSWYQQTPGQGLQFLFEYFSETQRNKGNFPGRFSGRQFSNSRSEMNVSTLELGDSALYLCASSLQGTGEQFFGPGTRLTVL.

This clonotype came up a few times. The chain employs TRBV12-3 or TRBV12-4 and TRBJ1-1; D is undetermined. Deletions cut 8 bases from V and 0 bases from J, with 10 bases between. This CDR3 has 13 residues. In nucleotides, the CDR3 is TGTGCCAGCTGCCGGGATATGAACACTGAAGCTTTCTTT. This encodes CASCRDMNTEAFF.

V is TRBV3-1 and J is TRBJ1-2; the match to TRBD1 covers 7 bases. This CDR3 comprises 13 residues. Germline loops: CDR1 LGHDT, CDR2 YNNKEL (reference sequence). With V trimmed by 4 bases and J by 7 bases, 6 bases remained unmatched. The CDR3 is CASSRQGEGGYTF. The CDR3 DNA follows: TGTGCCAGCAGCCGGCAGGGGGAAGGTGGCTACACCTTC.

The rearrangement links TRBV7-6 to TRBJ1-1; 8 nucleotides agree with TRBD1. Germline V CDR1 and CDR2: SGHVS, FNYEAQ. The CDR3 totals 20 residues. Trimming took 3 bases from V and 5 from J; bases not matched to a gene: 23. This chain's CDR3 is CASSFNLRDRGEEGWTEAFF. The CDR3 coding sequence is TGTGCCAGCAGCTTTAATCTCCGTGACAGGGGCGAAGAAGGTTGGACTGAAGCTTTCTTT.

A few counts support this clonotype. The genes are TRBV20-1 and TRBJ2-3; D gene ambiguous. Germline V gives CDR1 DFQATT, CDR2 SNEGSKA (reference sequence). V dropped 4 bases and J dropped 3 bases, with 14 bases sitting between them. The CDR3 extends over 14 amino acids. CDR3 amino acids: CSAIRPAGTDTQYF. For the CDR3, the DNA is TGCAGTGCTATTAGGCCTGCCGGGACAGATACGCAGTATTTT.

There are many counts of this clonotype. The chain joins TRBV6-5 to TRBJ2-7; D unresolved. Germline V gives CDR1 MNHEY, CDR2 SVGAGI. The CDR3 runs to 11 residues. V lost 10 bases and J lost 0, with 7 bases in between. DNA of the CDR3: TGTGCCACCCGGAGCTCCTACGAGCAGTACTTC. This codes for CATRSSYEQYF.

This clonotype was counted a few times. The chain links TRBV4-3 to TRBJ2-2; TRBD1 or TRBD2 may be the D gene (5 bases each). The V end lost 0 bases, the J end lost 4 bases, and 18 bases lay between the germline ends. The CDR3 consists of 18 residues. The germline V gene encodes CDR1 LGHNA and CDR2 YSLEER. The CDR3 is CASSQEFSRQGPTGELFF. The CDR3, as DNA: TGCGCCAGCAGCCAAGAATTCAGTCGGCAGGGACCCACCGGGGAGCTGTTTTTT.

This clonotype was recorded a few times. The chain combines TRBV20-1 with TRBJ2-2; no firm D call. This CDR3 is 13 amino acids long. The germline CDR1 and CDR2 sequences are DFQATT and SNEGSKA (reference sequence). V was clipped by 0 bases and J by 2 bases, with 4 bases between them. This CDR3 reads CSARDINTGELFF. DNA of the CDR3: TGCAGTGCTAGAGATATCAACACCGGGGAGCTGTTTTTT.

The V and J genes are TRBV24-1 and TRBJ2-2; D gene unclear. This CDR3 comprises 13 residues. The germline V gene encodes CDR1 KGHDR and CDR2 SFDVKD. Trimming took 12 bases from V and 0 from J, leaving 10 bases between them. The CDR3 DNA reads TGTGCCTCCTCGCCAGCGAACACCGGGGAGCTGTTTTTT. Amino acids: CASSPANTGELFF.

CDR3 bases: TGCAGCGTTGAATTTGGAGAACCCTACGAGCAGTACTTC. Encoded protein: CSVEFGEPYEQYF. J is TRBJ2-7 and V is TRBV29-1, with D hard to call. CDR1 SQVTM and CDR2 ANQGSEA come from the germline V gene. V was cut by 2 bases and J by 2 bases, with 10 bases left in between. The CDR3 totals 13 residues.

CDR3: CASSQEATGTNANYGYTF. Written as DNA, the CDR3 is TGCGCCAGCAGCCAGGAAGCAACCGGGACAAATGCTAACTATGGCTACACCTTC. This rearrangement joins TRBV4-3 to TRBJ1-2, with TRBD1 as a possible D gene (6 bases). The CDR3 is 18 residues long. Trimming pared 3 bases from V and 0 bases from J, leaving 20 bases between. Germline CDR1 LGHNA, CDR2 YSLEER.

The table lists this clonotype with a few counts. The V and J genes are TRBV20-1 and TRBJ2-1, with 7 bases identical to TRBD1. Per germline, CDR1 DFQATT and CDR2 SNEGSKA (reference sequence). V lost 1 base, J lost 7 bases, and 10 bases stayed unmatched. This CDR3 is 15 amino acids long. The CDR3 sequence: CSARVRGRGLNEQFF. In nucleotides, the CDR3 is TGCAGTGCTAGAGTGAGGGGGCGCGGCTTGAATGAGCAGTTCTTC.

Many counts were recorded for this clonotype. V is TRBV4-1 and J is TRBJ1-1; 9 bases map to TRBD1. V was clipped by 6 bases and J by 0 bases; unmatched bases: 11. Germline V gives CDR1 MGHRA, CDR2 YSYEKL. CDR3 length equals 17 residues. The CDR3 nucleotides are TGCGCCAGCAGGCAGGGACAGGGTTTTCGCGTGAACACTGAAGCTTTCTTT. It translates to CASRQGQGFRVNTEAFF.

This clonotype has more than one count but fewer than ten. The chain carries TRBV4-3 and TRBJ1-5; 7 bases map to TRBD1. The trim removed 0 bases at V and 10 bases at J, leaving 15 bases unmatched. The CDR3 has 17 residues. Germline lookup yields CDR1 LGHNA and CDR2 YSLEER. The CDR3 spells CASSQDWGTVKISPQHF. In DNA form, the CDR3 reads TGCGCCAGCAGCCAAGATTGGGGGACAGTAAAAATCAGCCCCCAGCATTTT.

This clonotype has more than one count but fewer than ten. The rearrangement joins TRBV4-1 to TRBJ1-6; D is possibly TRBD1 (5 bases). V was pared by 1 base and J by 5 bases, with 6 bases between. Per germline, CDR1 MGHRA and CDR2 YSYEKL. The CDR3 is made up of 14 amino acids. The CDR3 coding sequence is TGCGCCAGCAGCCAAGGGGGACATAATTCACCCCTCCACTTT. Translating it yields CASSQGGHNSPLHF.

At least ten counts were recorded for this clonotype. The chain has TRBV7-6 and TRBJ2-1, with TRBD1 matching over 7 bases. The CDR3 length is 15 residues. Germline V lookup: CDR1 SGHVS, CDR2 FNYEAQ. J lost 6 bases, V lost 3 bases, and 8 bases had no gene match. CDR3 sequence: CASSLQDDRVNEQFF. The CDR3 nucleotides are TGTGCCAGCAGCTTGCAGGACGACAGGGTCAATGAGCAGTTCTTC.

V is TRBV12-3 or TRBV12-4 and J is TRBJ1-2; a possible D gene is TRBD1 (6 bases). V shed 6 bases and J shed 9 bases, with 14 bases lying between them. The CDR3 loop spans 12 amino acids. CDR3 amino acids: CASSRDILRYTF. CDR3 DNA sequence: TGTGCCAGCAGCCGGGACATTCTTCGCTACACCTTC.

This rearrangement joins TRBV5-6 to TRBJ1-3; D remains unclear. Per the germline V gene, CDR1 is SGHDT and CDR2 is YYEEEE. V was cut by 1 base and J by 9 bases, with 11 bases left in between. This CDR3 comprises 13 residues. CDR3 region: CASSLSSGGTIYF. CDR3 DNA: TGTGCCAGCAGCTTGAGTTCGGGAGGCACCATATATTTT.

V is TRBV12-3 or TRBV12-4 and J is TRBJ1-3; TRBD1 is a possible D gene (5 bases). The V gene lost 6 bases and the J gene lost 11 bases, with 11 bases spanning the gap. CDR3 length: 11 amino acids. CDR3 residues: CASRYPGPIYF. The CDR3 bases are TGTGCCAGCAGATACCCGGGACCCATATATTTT.

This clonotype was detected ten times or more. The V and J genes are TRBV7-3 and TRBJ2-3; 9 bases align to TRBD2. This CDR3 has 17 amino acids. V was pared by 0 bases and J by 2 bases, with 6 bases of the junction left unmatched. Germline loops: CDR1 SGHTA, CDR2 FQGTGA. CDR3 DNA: TGTGCCAGCAGCTTAACTAGCCTAGCGGGGTTCACAGATACGCAGTATTTT. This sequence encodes CASSLTSLAGFTDTQYF.